The 27 T cell receptor beta chains listed next were all sequenced from one sample in a study of cytomegalovirus exposure and HLA in healthy donors. 60 Vbeta and 13 Jbeta primers were used in PCR. Repertoires were generated with immunoSEQ multiplex PCR, while TCRdb's copy carries only in-frame clones and drops some. The data show roughly 140,000 clones, approximately 82% seen once. Sequenced: PBMCs. The source of these receptors is a woman aged 60-70 years in good health and CMV-seropositive.

In its sample, this clone was seen a few times. This chain links TRBV29-1 with TRBJ2-3; 13 bases match TRBD2. With V trimmed by 6 bases and J by 6 bases, 12 bases remained unmatched. Looked up from germline, CDR1 is SQVTM and CDR2 is ANQGSEA. CDR3 length: 16 residues. CDR3 region: CSVAGTSGKLVDTQYF. The CDR3 nucleotides are TGCAGCGTGGCCGGGACTAGCGGGAAGTTAGTGGATACGCAGTATTTT.

This clone has a handful of counts. The chain has TRBV11-2 and TRBJ2-7; D may be TRBD2 (6 bases). This CDR3 region has 16 residues. Trimming took off 5 bases at V and 3 bases at J, with 20 bases between the two ends. Germline V gene data show CDR1 as SGHAT and CDR2 as FQNNGV. Written as DNA, the CDR3 is TGTGCCAGCAGCCCAGTCCAGCGAGCGGGTGGCTACGAGCAGTACTTC. It translates to CASSPVQRAGGYEQYF. The full variable domain, its missing parts supplied by reference TRBV11-2 and TRBJ2-7, is EAGVAQSPRYKIIEKRQSVAFWCNPISGHATLYWYQQILGQGPKLLIQFQNNGVVDDSQLPKDRFSAERLKGVDSTLKIQPAKLEDSAVYLCASSPVQRAGGYEQYFGPGTRLTVT.

This chain joins TRBV7-2 and TRBJ2-3, with D hard to call. V shed 1 base and J shed 6 bases, with 11 bases lying between them. Germline V gene lookup returns CDR1 SGHTA and CDR2 FQGNSA. The CDR3 covers 14 residues. CDR3 nucleotides: TGTGCCAGCAGCTTAGATGACACCAGGGATACGCAGTATTTT. As protein: CASSLDDTRDTQYF.

The genes are TRBV5-4 and TRBJ2-1; the D gene is possibly TRBD2 (6 bases). Germline values: CDR1 SGHNT, CDR2 YYREEE (reference sequence). V lost 4 bases and J 3 bases, leaving 20 bases between the germline ends. This CDR3 spans 17 amino acids. The CDR3 bases are TGTGCCAGCAGCGCGCAGAGGGGAGGAGGGGACTACAATGAGCAGTTCTTC. Encoded protein: CASSAQRGGGDYNEQFF.

The chain joins TRBV5-1 to TRBJ2-7; 7 nucleotides match TRBD1. Germline CDR1 is SGHRS and CDR2 is YFSETQ. V lost 4 bases and J lost 3; bases outside the gene matches: 1. The CDR3 is 12 residues long. CDR3 nucleotides: TGCGCCAGCAGCCGACAGGGCTACGAGCAGTACTTC. As protein: CASSRQGYEQYF.

In its sample, this clone was seen a few times. The chain uses TRBV9 and TRBJ2-1; a possible D gene is TRBD2 (5 bases). This CDR3 is built from 17 residues. The germline V gene encodes CDR1 SGDLS and CDR2 YYNGEE. Trimming removed 0 bases at V and 5 bases at J, with 18 bases between. In DNA form, the CDR3 reads TGTGCCAGCAGCGTAGCCCCGTATAGAGCGGTAGACAATGAGCAGTTCTTC. It is translated as CASSVAPYRAVDNEQFF.

The V and J genes are TRBV29-1 and TRBJ2-4, with D possibly being TRBD2 (6 bases). The length of the CDR3 is 12 residues. V lost 6 bases to trimming and J lost 0 bases, with 6 bases between them. Germline V gene data show CDR1 as SQVTM and CDR2 as ANQGSEA. This CDR3 reads CSVGLAKNIQYF. The CDR3 DNA follows: TGCAGCGTGGGACTAGCCAAAAACATTCAGTACTTC.

V gene TRBV6-1 combines with J gene TRBJ2-2; tentative D call: TRBD2 (5 bases). The CDR3 runs to 15 residues. Germline V CDR1 and CDR2: MNHNS, SASEGT. Trimming took 2 bases from V and 3 from J, leaving 10 bases between them. This CDR3 reads CASSEWGADTGELFF. DNA for the CDR3: TGTGCCAGCAGTGAATGGGGAGCCGACACCGGGGAGCTGTTTTTT.

In this sample, this clone turned up a few times. V and J are TRBV14 and TRBJ2-3; D might be TRBD2 (5 bases). The CDR3 is made up of 12 amino acids. Per the germline V gene, CDR1 is SGHDN and CDR2 is FVKESK. Trimming shortened V by 4 bases and J by 6 bases, and 8 bases separated the two germline ends. The CDR3 loop is CASSLRGDTQYF. As DNA, the CDR3 is TGTGCCAGCAGCCTCCGCGGGGATACGCAGTATTTT.

The CDR3 DNA reads TGTGCCAGCCGGAAACTGTTTTTT. Its translation: CASRKLFF. This chain connects TRBV2 to TRBJ1-4; no definite D call. There are 8 residues in the CDR3. Germline V CDR1 and CDR2: SNHLY, FYNNEI. V dropped 8 bases and J dropped 11 bases, with 3 bases sitting between them.

This chain joins TRBV6-5 and TRBJ1-1; D uncertain. Trimming took off 2 bases at V and 10 bases at J, with 20 bases between the two ends. Looked up from germline, CDR1 is MNHEY and CDR2 is SVGAGI. The CDR3 runs 15 residues. CDR3 sequence: CASSYRSSDQRPAFF. CDR3 coding DNA: TGTGCCAGCAGTTACCGGAGCTCGGACCAGCGGCCAGCTTTCTTT.

This clone occurred a few times. V and J are TRBV7-8 and TRBJ2-5, with a tentative D call TRBD2 (6 bases). Trimming left V 5 bases short and J 4 bases short, with 17 bases between. This CDR3 has 15 residues. CDR1 and CDR2 (germline): SGHVS, FQNEAQ. CDR3 in DNA: TGTGCCAGCAGCCCACCCGCCGTGGGAGGAGAGACCCAGTACTTC. Translation gives CASSPPAVGGETQYF.

Only a few counts were recorded for this clone. CDR3 sequence reads: CASSYGTADTDTQYF. The CDR3 coding sequence is TGTGCCAGCAGTTACGGGACAGCGGACACAGATACGCAGTATTTT. V gene TRBV6-5 combines with J gene TRBJ2-3; 7 bases match TRBD1. Germline V gives CDR1 MNHEY, CDR2 SVGAGI. After removal of 2 bases from V and 2 bases from J, the junction contained 4 bases not matched to a gene. The CDR3 consists of 15 residues.

In its sample, this clone was seen a few times. J is TRBJ1-1 and V is TRBV6-6; D possibly corresponds to TRBD1 (6 bases). V lost 6 bases and J 1 base, leaving 18 bases between the germline ends. Germline assignment: CDR1 MNHNY and CDR2 SVGAGI (reference sequence). The CDR3 extends over 16 amino acids. The CDR3 coding sequence is TGTGCCAGCAGGCCCCTGACAGGTGCCAAGAACACTGAAGCTTTCTTT. Amino acid sequence: CASRPLTGAKNTEAFF.

The sample holds a few counts of this clone. The J gene is TRBJ1-1, the V gene TRBV2; TRBD1 is a possible D gene (6 bases). The germline V gene has CDR1 SNHLY and CDR2 FYNNEI. V was pared by 2 bases and J by 1 base, with 11 bases between. The CDR3 totals 15 residues. The CDR3, as DNA: TGTGCCAGCAGTGAACTTCGGGGGGCGAACACTGAAGCTTTCTTT. Residues: CASSELRGANTEAFF. The whole variable domain, remainder taken from reference TRBV2 and TRBJ1-1, is EPEVTQTPSHQVTQMGQEVILRCVPISNHLYFYWYRQILGQKVEFLVSFYNNEISEKSEIFDDQFSVERPDGSNFTLKIRSTKLEDSAMYFCASSELRGANTEAFFGQGTRLTVV.

The rearrangement uses TRBV7-3 and TRBJ2-2; D may be TRBD2 (6 bases). The germline V gene encodes CDR1 SGHTA and CDR2 FQGTGA. V shed 2 bases and J shed 4 bases, with 32 bases lying between them. The CDR3 has 22 residues. CDR3 nucleotide sequence: TGTGCCAGCAGCTTAGAAAGACACCCCCCAAAAGGCGCGAAGGGAGGCACCGGGGAGCTGTTTTTT. Amino acids: CASSLERHPPKGAKGGTGELFF.

J is TRBJ2-2 and V is TRBV5-4, with a tentative D call TRBD2 (5 bases). The germline V gene encodes CDR1 SGHNT and CDR2 YYREEE (reference sequence). CDR3 size: 16 residues. Trimming removed 6 bases at V and 4 bases at J, with 19 bases between. The CDR3 region is CASTSQLSGSTGELFF. The CDR3 nucleotides are TGTGCCAGCACCTCACAACTGAGCGGATCCACCGGGGAGCTGTTTTTT.

This clone was seen once. The gene calls are TRBV4-1 and TRBJ2-7; the match to TRBD1 covers 9 bases. Germline V gene lookup returns CDR1 MGHRA and CDR2 YSYEKL. The CDR3 has 16 residues. J gave up 3 bases and V 3 bases, and 9 bases lay outside the gene matches. The CDR3 spells CASSQAPGQGFYEQYF. CDR3 sequence (DNA): TGCGCCAGCAGCCAGGCACCGGGACAGGGATTCTACGAGCAGTACTTC.

The chain couples TRBV10-3 to TRBJ2-7, with D possibly being TRBD2 (5 bases). V shed 8 bases and J shed 4 bases, with 18 bases lying between them. Germline V gene data show CDR1 as ENHRY and CDR2 as SYGVKD. The CDR3 has 14 amino acids. CDR3 sequence reads: CAIQFEGRMYEQYF. For the CDR3, the DNA is TGTGCCATCCAATTTGAAGGGAGAATGTACGAGCAGTACTTC.

J is TRBJ2-7 and V is TRBV5-4, with 9 bases aligning to TRBD1. The germline V gene has CDR1 SGHNT and CDR2 YYREEE (reference sequence). V shed 6 bases, J shed 6 bases, and the junction held 7 bases outside the gene matches. This CDR3 is built from 13 residues. As DNA, the CDR3 is TGTGCCAGCAAGGACAGGGGAACGAGCGAGCAGTACTTC. Translation: CASKDRGTSEQYF. Full variable domain (missing parts from reference TRBV5-4 and TRBJ2-7): ETGVTQSPTHLIKTRGQQVTLRCSSQSGHNTVSWYQQALGQGPQFIFQYYREEENGRGNFPPRFSGLQFPNYSSELNVNALELDDSALYLCASKDRGTSEQYFGPGTRLTVT.

Worth noting for this clone: One end of the junction is discordant with germline, which a read error may explain. The rearrangement links TRBV5-4 to TRBJ2-1; D is ambiguous. The CDR3 is made up of 11 amino acids. Germline V gives CDR1 SGHNT, CDR2 YYREEE (reference sequence). In DNA, the CDR3 is TGTGCCAGCACCTTGGGCGGTGAGCAGTTCTTC. As protein: CASTLGGEQFF.

This chain uses TRBV15 with TRBJ1-1, with D perhaps TRBD1 (5 bases). This CDR3 region has 15 residues. V lost 4 bases and J 6 bases, leaving 18 bases between the germline ends. Germline V gene data show CDR1 as LNHNV and CDR2 as YYDKDF (reference sequence). The CDR3 nucleotides are TGTGCCACCAGCAAGGGGAGGGCGGACCGACCTGAAGCTTTCTTT. Its protein is CATSKGRADRPEAFF.

A note on this clone: The sample carries other DNA sequences with the same CDR3. The chain employs TRBV19 and TRBJ2-7; 8 nucleotides match TRBD2. From germline, CDR1 is LNHDA and CDR2 SQIVND (reference sequence). V shed 6 bases and J 4 bases; nucleotides not matched to a gene: 8. This CDR3 is 14 amino acids long. CDR3 loop: CASRPSGGPYEQYF. The CDR3 DNA follows: TGTGCCAGTAGACCCTCGGGAGGGCCTTACGAGCAGTACTTC.

The chain links TRBV7-2 to TRBJ2-3; D remains unclear. Germline V gene lookup returns CDR1 SGHTA and CDR2 FQGNSA. The CDR3 has 12 amino acids. V gave up 5 bases and J gave up 0 bases, with 3 bases separating them. The chain's CDR3 is CASSTSTDTQYF. DNA for the CDR3: TGTGCCAGCAGCACTAGCACAGATACGCAGTATTTT.

The chain employs TRBV7-2 and TRBJ2-1; weak D call: TRBD1 (6 bases). V was shortened by 4 bases and J by 7 bases, with 14 bases between the two germline ends. This CDR3 comprises 14 residues. The germline V gene has CDR1 SGHTA and CDR2 FQGNSA. CDR3 sequence (DNA): TGTGCCAGCAGCTCGCGACAGGCAGGGAATGAGCAGTTCTTC. It specifies CASSSRQAGNEQFF.

J is TRBJ2-5 and V is TRBV7-6; 8 bases agree with TRBD2. The V segment lost 5 bases and the J segment 5 bases; nucleotides outside the gene matches: 4. Germline lookup yields CDR1 SGHVS and CDR2 FNYEAQ. This CDR3 spans 13 amino acids. CDR3 in DNA: TGTGCCAGCAGCCCGACTAGCGTGGAGACCCAGTACTTC. Its protein is CASSPTSVETQYF.

The V gene is TRBV7-2, the J gene TRBJ2-5; 7 bases are a match to TRBD2. The J call may be faulty, since TRBJ2-7 better matches the DNA end. Germline CDR1 and CDR2: SGHTA and FQGNSA. The CDR3 runs to 13 residues. The CDR3 spells CASSLGGGYEQYF. Here the CDR3 DNA reads TGTGCCAGCAGCTTGGGCGGGGGCTACGAGCAGTACTTC.